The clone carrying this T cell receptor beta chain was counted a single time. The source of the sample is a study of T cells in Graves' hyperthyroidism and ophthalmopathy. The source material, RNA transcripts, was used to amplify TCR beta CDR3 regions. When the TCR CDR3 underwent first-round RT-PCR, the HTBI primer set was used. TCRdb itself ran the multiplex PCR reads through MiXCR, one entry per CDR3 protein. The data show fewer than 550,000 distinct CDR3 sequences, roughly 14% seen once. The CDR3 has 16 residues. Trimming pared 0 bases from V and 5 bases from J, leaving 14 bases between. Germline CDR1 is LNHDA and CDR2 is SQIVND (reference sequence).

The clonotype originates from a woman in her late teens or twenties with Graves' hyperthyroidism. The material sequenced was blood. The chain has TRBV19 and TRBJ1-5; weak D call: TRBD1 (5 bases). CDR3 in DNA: TGTGCCAGTAGTATAGACGGGGGTCCCGGGGATCAGCCCCAGCATTTT. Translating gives CASSIDGGPGDQPQHF.